This T cell receptor (beta chain) derives from a study of cytomegalovirus exposure and HLA in healthy donors. For the study at large: HLA-typed donors contributed around 88 million unique TCRs, which were held in an early data release.

Study-wide points: In the analysis, some V segments, TRBV6-2 and TRBV6-3 included, were excluded as indistinguishable.

The PCR made use of 60 Vbeta and 13 Jbeta primers. Some clones are missing from TCRdb's copy, which holds only in-frame ones; the method was immunoSEQ multiplex PCR. The table records under 110,000 clones, around four fifths of them present only once. With regard to this clone: The antigen is unknown.

V was pared by 7 bases and J by 5 bases, with 14 bases of the junction left unmatched. Germline V CDR1 and CDR2: MGHDK, SYGVNS. The CDR3 is 17 amino acids. The V gene is TRBV25-1, the J gene TRBJ2-2, with 9 bases that match TRBD2. This receptor was taken from a man aged 35 to 55 in good health and CMV-seronegative. The sample comprised PBMCs. The CDR3 is CASKGGEAGGWTGELFF. The CDR3 nucleotides read TGTGCCAGCAAAGGGGGAGAAGCGGGGGGATGGACCGGGGAGCTGTTTTTT.